The clone carrying this T cell receptor beta chain was detected only a few times. The target antigen is unknown. None of the patients had undergone any treatment ahead of thyroid surgery. In the original analysis: Building a distant-metastasis classifier for papillary thyroid cancer drew on CDR3 differences across clinicopathological groups. TCRdb re-clonotyped the PCR reads via MiXCR. The V and J calls were not made by the authors but by TCRdb's processing. The profile shows 9,100 or so clones, approximately 40% of them singletons. The data were obtained in a study of metastatic and nonmetastatic thyroid tumors. About the study: Comparative analysis of repertoires was undertaken across blood and tumor or nodule tissue obtained from malignant and benign thyroid patients.

This CDR3 is 13 amino acids long. V dropped 8 bases and J dropped 6; count of bases not matched to a gene: 7. Germline CDR1 reads LNHDA; CDR2 reads SQIVND (reference sequence). Study-wide results and caveats: Significantly higher TCR beta diversity was reportedly seen in malignant thyroid tumors than benign nodules, in blood and tumor.

The sequence came from a male donor with papillary thyroid cancer or a benign thyroid nodule (not recorded which). Some clones in this sample may be carry-over from other donors' samples. The source material was tumor tissue. The chain links TRBV19 to TRBJ2-1, with 7 bases that match TRBD2. Here the CDR3 reads CASGRAGGNEQFF. CDR3 bases: TGTGCCAGTGGGAGGGCCGGTGGCAATGAGCAGTTCTTC.